The sample holds a few counts of the clone carrying this T cell receptor beta chain. Its specificity is unknown. TCRdb's table, derived via immunoSEQ multiplex PCR, lists solely in-frame clones and lacks some. The top ten hold more than 3.5% of the sample, which has approximately 81,000 clones, roughly 79% seen once. The record originates from a study of radiotherapy plus CTLA-4 blockade in lung cancer. Study observations and caveats: Early blood T cell clone changes and increased post-radiation serum interferon-beta were reportedly the strongest response predictors.

This CDR3 has 15 residues. J was trimmed by 1 base and V by 8 bases; bases with no gene match: 10. The V gene's germline CDR1 is SGHRS and CDR2 YFSETQ. This chain connects TRBV5-1 to TRBJ1-1; 8 nucleotides line up with TRBD1. The receptor was isolated from a human donor with non-small cell lung cancer who had a partial response to radiotherapy plus ipilimumab. Some clones in this sample may be carry-over from other donors' samples. The sample here was peripheral blood, taken from a patient treated with radiotherapy plus ipilimumab. The CDR3 loop reads CASQTSGTGNTEAFF. The CDR3 nucleotides are TGCGCCAGTCAGACCTCCGGGACAGGGAACACTGAAGCTTTCTTT. Variable domain in full (rest from reference TRBV5-1 and TRBJ1-1): KAGVTQTPRYLIKTRGQQVTLSCSPISGHRSVSWYQQTPGQGLQFLFEYFSETQRNKGNFPGRFSGRQFSNSRSEMNVSTLELGDSALYLCASQTSGTGNTEAFFGQGTRLTVV.